The 15 T cell receptor beta chains below all came from one sample that was sequenced in a study of STAT5B mutations in CD4+ large granular lymphocyte leukemia. Sequenced by immunoSEQ multiplex PCR; TCRdb stores in-frame clones only, minus some. The repertoire includes roughly 41,000 clones, around 80% of them detected once, and 0.45% to 0.6% sits in the top ten. Material: CD4+ T cells from blood buffy coats. These receptors were collected from a human donor in good health.

The CDR3 nucleotides read TGTGCCAGCAGCTTAGAGCGCCCCGTCTATGGCTACACCTTC. Translation: CASSLERPVYGYTF. V usage is TRBV7-8 and J usage is TRBJ1-2; D remains unclear. V shed 1 base and J shed 4 bases, with 10 bases lying between them. The germline CDR1 and CDR2 sequences are SGHVS and FQNEAQ. This CDR3 contains 14 residues.

Only a few counts were recorded for this clone. The chain employs TRBV4-3 and TRBJ2-3, with 12 nucleotides matching TRBD2. The junction had 14 bases not matched to a gene; V was cut back by 4 bases and J by 0 bases. There are 20 residues in the CDR3. Germline V gene sequence: CDR1 LGHNA, CDR2 YSLEER. The CDR3 DNA reads TGCGCCAGCAGCCGGGTGACTAGCGGGAGTATGCCTTCTAGCACAGATACGCAGTATTTT. Amino acid sequence: CASSRVTSGSMPSSTDTQYF.

The chain recombines TRBV30 with TRBJ1-2; TRBD1 might be the D (5 bases). The CDR3 runs to 15 residues. Trimming shortened V by 0 bases and J by 7 bases, and 18 bases separated the two germline ends. CDR1 is GTSNPN and CDR2 is SVGIG in the germline V gene (reference sequence). CDR3 sequence reads: CAWSVPAGIGSGYTF. The DNA of the CDR3 is TGTGCCTGGAGTGTACCGGCAGGGATAGGTTCTGGCTACACCTTC.

This clone was found once. The rearrangement uses TRBV19 and TRBJ2-7; D is unresolved. Germline assignment: CDR1 LNHDA and CDR2 SQIVND (reference sequence). V was cut by 4 bases and J by 4 bases, with 14 bases left in between. The CDR3 totals 14 residues. The CDR3 is CASSTWTDKYEQYF. In DNA, the CDR3 is TGTGCCAGTAGTACATGGACGGATAAGTACGAGCAGTACTTC.

This clone was counted once. V is TRBV29-1 and J is TRBJ1-2, with D unresolved. This CDR3 region has 14 residues. Germline loops: CDR1 SQVTM, CDR2 ANQGSEA. Trimming took off 0 bases at V and 3 bases at J, with 11 bases between the two ends. This CDR3 is CSVEEAWRDYGYTF. The CDR3 DNA reads TGCAGCGTTGAAGAAGCGTGGAGGGACTATGGCTACACCTTC.

The rearrangement links TRBV5-1 to TRBJ2-5, with unresolved D. V shed 0 bases and J shed 5 bases, with 14 bases lying between them. Germline CDR1 reads SGHRS; CDR2 reads YFSETQ. This CDR3 is built from 15 residues. CDR3 in DNA: TGCGCCAGCAGCTTGGATCGGGCGGACCCTGAGACCCAGTACTTC. It specifies CASSLDRADPETQYF.

This chain uses TRBV5-8 with TRBJ2-1; no reliable D call. Germline CDR1 SGHTS, CDR2 YDEGEE. CDR3 length equals 11 residues. Trimming cost V 4 bases and J 7 bases, with 6 bases left between them. In DNA, the CDR3 is TGTGCCAGCAGCCCGCGGAATGAGCAGTTCTTC. Translated, it gives CASSPRNEQFF.

The chain has TRBV5-4 and TRBJ2-3; the D gene could be TRBD1 or TRBD2 (5 bases each). Germline CDR1 reads SGHNT; CDR2 reads YYREEE (reference sequence). The germline V and J ends were trimmed by 2 bases and 0 bases, with 13 bases remaining between them. This CDR3 spans 16 amino acids. The CDR3 DNA reads as TGTGCCAGCAGCTTTCGGGACCAACTTAGCACAGATACGCAGTATTTT. Its protein is CASSFRDQLSTDTQYF.

This clone was counted only a few times. The V gene is TRBV7-9, the J gene TRBJ1-5; D not resolved. Trimming stripped 4 bases from V and 0 bases from J, with 13 bases between. The germline gives CDR1 SEHNR, CDR2 FQNEAQ (reference sequence). The CDR3 contains 16 residues. CDR3 bases: TGTGCCAGCAGCTCATCTCAGAGCCTTAGCAATCAGCCCCAGCATTTT. This codes for CASSSSQSLSNQPQHF.

The genes are TRBV18 and TRBJ2-7; TRBD1 matches at 8 bases. The junction had 0 bases not matched to a gene; V was cut back by 1 base and J by 1 base. The CDR3 has 14 residues. In germline, CDR1 is KGHSH, CDR2 LQKENI. CDR3 in DNA: TGTGCCAGCTCACCACGGACAGGGTCCTACGAGCAGTACTTC. Translation gives CASSPRTGSYEQYF. Full variable domain (outside the CDR3, taken from reference TRBV18 and TRBJ2-7): NAGVMQNPRHLVRRRGQEARLRCSPMKGHSHVYWYRQLPEEGLKFMVYLQKENIIDESGMPKERFSAEFPKEGPSILRIQQVVRGDSAAYFCASSPRTGSYEQYFGPGTRLTVT.

V usage is TRBV6-1 and J usage is TRBJ1-5; 7 nucleotides agree with TRBD1. Per germline, CDR1 MNHNS and CDR2 SASEGT. V shed 5 bases, J shed 3 bases, and the junction held 7 bases outside the gene matches. The CDR3 is 15 residues long. As DNA, the CDR3 is TGTGCCAGCAGTAAGACAGGGTTGGACAATCAGCCCCAGCATTTT. Translation: CASSKTGLDNQPQHF.

This chain links TRBV7-5 with TRBJ2-1; the table's D call, TRBD1, was not checked against the DNA. TRBV7-5 is a known pseudogene. This CDR3 is 17 amino acids long. CDR3 coding DNA: TGTGCCAGAAGCTTTGTGGGGGCCACCCACTCCTACAATGAGCAGTTCTTC. Its protein is CARSFVGATHSYNEQFF.

V and J are TRBV4-1 and TRBJ2-3; 7 bases line up with TRBD1. The CDR3 contains 15 residues. V trimming: 0 bases; J trimming: 4 bases; junction bases outside the gene matches: 4. The germline gives CDR1 MGHRA, CDR2 YSYEKL. CDR3 loop: CASSQDRGTADTQYF. The DNA for the CDR3 is TGCGCCAGCAGCCAAGACAGGGGGACAGCAGATACGCAGTATTTT.

The chain is built from TRBV10-3 and TRBJ1-3; TRBD1 aligns across 8 bases. The CDR3 is 18 residues long. The V gene end was trimmed by 6 bases and the J gene end by 6 bases; junction bases not matched to a gene: 19. Germline CDR1 is ENHRY and CDR2 is SYGVKD. DNA of the CDR3: TGTGCCATCAGGGCTGCAGGGGGCGGGCTATATGCAGAAAACACCATATATTTT. This gives the protein CAIRAAGGGLYAENTIYF.

CDR3 in amino acids: CATLNYGYTF. DNA of the CDR3: TGTGCCACCCTTAACTATGGCTACACCTTC. This chain links TRBV6-6 with TRBJ1-2; no reliable D call. This CDR3 is 10 amino acids long. Per the germline V gene, CDR1 is MNHNY and CDR2 is SVGAGI (reference sequence). Trimming left V 10 bases short and J 1 base short, with 4 bases between.